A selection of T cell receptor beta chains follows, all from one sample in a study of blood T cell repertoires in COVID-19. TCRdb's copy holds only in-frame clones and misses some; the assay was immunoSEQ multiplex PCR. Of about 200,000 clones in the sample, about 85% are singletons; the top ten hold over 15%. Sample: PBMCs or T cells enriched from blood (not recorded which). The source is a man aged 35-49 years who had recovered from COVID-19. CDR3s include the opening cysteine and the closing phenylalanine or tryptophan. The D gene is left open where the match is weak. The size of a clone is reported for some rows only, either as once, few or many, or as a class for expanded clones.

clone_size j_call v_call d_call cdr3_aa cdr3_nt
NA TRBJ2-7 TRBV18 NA CASSPGAVENYEQYF TGTGCCAGCTCACCAGGGGCAGTGGAGAACTACGAGCAGTACTTC
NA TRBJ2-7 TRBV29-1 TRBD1 CSAQTGTGGLGQYF TGCAGCGCGCAGACAGGGACAGGGGGTCTTGGGCAGTACTTC
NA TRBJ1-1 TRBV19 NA CASSIGGLGTEAFF TGTGCCAGTAGTATAGGGGGGCTGGGGACTGAAGCTTTCTTT
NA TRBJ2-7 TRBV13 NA CASSLGFQTYEQYF TGTGCCAGCAGCTTAGGGTTCCAAACCTACGAGCAGTACTTC
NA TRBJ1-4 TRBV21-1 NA CASSNSGGPNEKLFF TGTGCCAGCAGCAATTCAGGGGGCCCAAATGAAAAACTGTTTTTT
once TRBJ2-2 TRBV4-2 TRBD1 CASSQGQGNTGELFF TGTGCCAGCAGCCAAGGACAGGGTAACACCGGGGAGCTGTTTTTT
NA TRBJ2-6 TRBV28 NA CASSLGRRDSGANVLTF TGTGCCAGCAGTTTAGGGCGACGAGACTCTGGGGCCAACGTCCTGACTTTC
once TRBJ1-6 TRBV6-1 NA CASSESWSGPSPLHF TGTGCCAGCAGTGAATCTTGGTCCGGTCCTTCACCCCTCCACTTT
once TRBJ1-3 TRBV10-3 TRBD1 CAIRRQGSGNTIYF TGTGCCATCAGAAGACAGGGTTCCGGAAACACCATATATTTT
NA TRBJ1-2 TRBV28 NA CASRSGGGAGYTF TGTGCCAGCAGGAGTGGTGGCGGGGCTGGCTACACCTTC
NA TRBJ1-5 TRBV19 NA CASSIIGTGIQPQHF TGTGCCAGTAGTATAATTGGTACAGGGATTCAGCCCCAGCATTTT
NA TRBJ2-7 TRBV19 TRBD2 CASSIASGRALEQYF TGTGCCAGTAGTATAGCTAGCGGGAGGGCCCTCGAGCAGTACTTC
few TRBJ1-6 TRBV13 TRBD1 CASSILLGGWDSPLHF TGTGCCAGCAGCATCCTTCTAGGGGGCTGGGATTCACCCCTCCACTTT
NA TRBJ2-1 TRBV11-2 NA CASSLGGNYNEQFF TGTGCCAGCAGCTTAGGCGGGAACTACAATGAGCAGTTCTTC
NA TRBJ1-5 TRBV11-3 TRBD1 CARPQRTGSNQPQHF TGTGCCAGACCTCAGAGGACAGGAAGCAATCAGCCCCAGCATTTT
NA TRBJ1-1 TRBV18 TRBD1 CASSPQGQSVEAFF TGTGCCAGCTCACCACAGGGACAGAGCGTTGAAGCTTTCTTT
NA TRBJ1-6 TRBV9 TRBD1 CASSASGTGGSPLHF TGTGCCAGCAGCGCATCCGGGACAGGGGGATCACCCCTCCACTTT
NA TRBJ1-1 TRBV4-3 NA CASSQDTPTVTAFF TGCGCCAGCAGCCAAGATACCCCTACGGTAACAGCTTTCTTT
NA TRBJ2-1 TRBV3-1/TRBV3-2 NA CASSQERGPRNEQFF TGTGCCAGCAGCCAAGAGAGAGGGCCAAGGAATGAGCAGTTCTTC
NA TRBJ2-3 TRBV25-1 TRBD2 CASRDGAGGPDTDTQYF TGTGCCAGCAGGGATGGGGCGGGAGGGCCTGACACAGATACGCAGTATTTT
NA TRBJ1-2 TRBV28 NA CASSLYSSRDYTF TGTGCCAGCAGTTTATACAGTAGTCGCGACTACACCTTC
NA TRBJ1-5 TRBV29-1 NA CSVELTSGQPQHF TGCAGCGTTGAACTAACATCGGGTCAGCCCCAGCATTTT
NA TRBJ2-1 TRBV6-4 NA CASSDSPSSYNEQFF TGTGCCAGCAGTGACTCTCCCAGCTCCTACAATGAGCAGTTCTTC
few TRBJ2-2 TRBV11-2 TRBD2 CASSPPGLAVTGELFF TGTGCCAGCAGCCCACCCGGACTAGCGGTAACCGGGGAGCTGTTTTTT
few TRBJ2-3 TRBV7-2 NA CASSRRSASTDTQYF TGTGCCAGCAGCCGGAGGTCAGCTAGCACAGATACGCAGTATTTT
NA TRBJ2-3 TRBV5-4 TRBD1 CASRYDRGSTDTQYF TGTGCCAGCAGATACGACAGGGGGAGCACAGATACGCAGTATTTT
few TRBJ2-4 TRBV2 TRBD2 CAIKSASGRALTKNIQYF TGTGCCATCAAGTCGGCTAGCGGGAGGGCCCTTACCAAAAACATTCAGTACTTC